Listed here are 3 T cell receptor beta chains from one sample, sequenced in a study of patients and donors after allogeneic stem cell transplantation. TCRdb redid the calling of the RT-PCR reads with MiXCR, one entry per CDR3 protein. Among roughly 12,000 distinct CDR3 sequences listed, under 30% were seen once. Sequencing used blood, either unsorted or a sorted T cell fraction (not recorded which). The source of these receptors is a human donor who was either an allogeneic HSCT recipient or a stem cell or donor lymphocyte infusion donor (not recorded which). It is not recorded whose cells these are; they may come from a transplant donor.

This clonotype was counted at least ten times. This chain joins TRBV5-1 and TRBJ1-1; D is uncertain. V lost 0 bases and J 3 bases, leaving 9 bases between the germline ends. Per germline, CDR1 SGHRS and CDR2 YFSETQ. The CDR3 has 14 residues. The CDR3 here is CASSLASRDTEAFF. The CDR3 DNA is TGCGCCAGCAGCTTGGCATCGAGGGACACTGAAGCTTTCTTT.

In its sample, this clonotype was seen many times. This chain uses TRBV21-1 with TRBJ2-7; the DNA was not compared with TRBD1, the D call given in the table. TRBV21-1 is classified as a pseudogene. CDR3 size: 15 residues. CDR3 residues: CASSKGDGSSYEQYF. For the CDR3, the DNA is TGTGCCAGCAGCAAAGGGGACGGCTCCTCCTACGAGCAGTACTTC.

This chain joins TRBV20-1 and TRBJ2-2; no firm D call. Germline V CDR1 and CDR2: DFQATT, SNEGSKA (reference sequence). The CDR3 spans 13 residues. Trimming removed 3 bases from V and 0 bases from J, with 5 bases in between. The CDR3 DNA sequence: TGCAGTGCTAGTACGGCGAACACCGGGGAGCTGTTTTTT. Protein: CSASTANTGELFF.